This T cell receptor (beta chain) came from a study of CD8 T cells in ankylosing spondylitis (dated by TCRdb to about 2017). Concerning the study at large: T cell receptor beta repertoires were profiled in healthy donors and ankylosing spondylitis patients so that disease-linked TCR variants could be found. The whole study cohort included about a hundred healthy donors and 25 ankylosing spondylitis patients. Peripheral blood was sampled, and synovial fluid was additionally collected from ankylosing spondylitis patients. Overall study results and their limits: Some of the motif variants had been reported before in the synovial fluid and blood of reactive arthritis patients, a finding that suggests common disease-initiation mechanisms. Blood from ankylosing spondylitis patients appeared to be characterized by a TCR beta motif composed of under ten highly homologous amino acid variants. The disease-linked clones showed a CD8+ phenotype and occurred at relatively low frequencies in peripheral blood. Significant enrichment of the disease-linked clones was reported in matched synovial fluid samples from ankylosing spondylitis patients.

Sequencing instrument: Illumina HiSeq 2500. Quantitative 5'-RACE with molecular barcodes was the method used to prepare the TCR beta libraries. The paper's data handling went like this. Disease-linked TCR variants were identified with a new computational method built on a probabilistic model of VDJ rearrangement. Using fastp at Q25 and MiXCR, TCRdb reprocessed the public reads and kept productive beta chains. Rows are unified per CDR3 protein, each entry keeping the most common DNA and genes. TCRdb's processing, not the study's, gives the V and J calls here. Recorded for this sample are hundreds of thousands of distinct CDR3 sequences; 15% to 25% of them occurred a single time. The ten biggest clones cover roughly 8% of the sample. Looking up the germline V gene yields CDR1 MNHEY and CDR2 SVGEGT. Inclusive of the bounding cysteine and phenylalanine, the CDR3 is 15 residues long. The kept DNA is CDR3 alone, 45 bases in frame from the first base. Relative to germline, V is 5 bases shorter and J is 4 bases shorter, with 15 bases between their ends.

On this clonotype: No antigen is known for it. No per-base quality is available; no much larger clone lies one base away.

Material for sequencing was blood, either unsorted or a sorted T cell fraction (not recorded which). The chain uses TRBV6-2 or TRBV6-3 and TRBJ1-5; the D gene is perhaps TRBD1, on 5 matching bases. This receptor was obtained from a male donor with ankylosing spondylitis or in good health (not recorded which). The DNA is TGTGCCAGCAGTCTATCAGGGAACCCGAATCAGCCCCAGCATTTT. Protein translation: CASSLSGNPNQPQHF.